This T cell receptor beta chain was recorded in a study of vaccination and CD4 T cells after COVID-19. Study-wide background: Each post-COVID sample was drawn after diagnosis, and the median interval was approximately 100 days (range 35 to 161). Taking of post-vaccine samples occurred a median approximately 70 days after dose two (range 14 to 241).

The CDR3 is made up of 16 amino acids. V lost 7 bases and J 8 bases, leaving 23 bases between the germline ends. Per germline, CDR1 MRHNA and CDR2 SNTAGT. CD4+ T cells that had been cultured provided DNA sequenced with the Oncomine TCR Beta short-read assay. Investigators isolated genomic DNA from cultured CD4+ T cells. TCRdb fed the PCR reads into MiXCR, producing one record per CDR3 protein. The table lists more than 20,000 distinct CDR3 sequences, about 48% of them singletons. This clonotype was seen once. No antigen is known for it. Treatment specified: approximately 9-day PBMC culture with coronavirus spike peptide pools or control peptides (ViraFEST assay). ViraFEST enlarged antigen-specific T cell populations with peptide pools and afterwards sequenced TCRs.

The receptor comes from a human donor who had recovered from COVID-19. The chain employs TRBV6-4 and TRBJ1-4; possibly TRBD1 for D (5 bases). Sequenced material: CD4+ T cells from blood, cultured in vitro. DNA for the CDR3: TGTGCCAGCATCACTACTCGGGACCTCCAATGGGAAAAACTGTTTTTT. Its protein is CASITTRDLQWEKLFF.